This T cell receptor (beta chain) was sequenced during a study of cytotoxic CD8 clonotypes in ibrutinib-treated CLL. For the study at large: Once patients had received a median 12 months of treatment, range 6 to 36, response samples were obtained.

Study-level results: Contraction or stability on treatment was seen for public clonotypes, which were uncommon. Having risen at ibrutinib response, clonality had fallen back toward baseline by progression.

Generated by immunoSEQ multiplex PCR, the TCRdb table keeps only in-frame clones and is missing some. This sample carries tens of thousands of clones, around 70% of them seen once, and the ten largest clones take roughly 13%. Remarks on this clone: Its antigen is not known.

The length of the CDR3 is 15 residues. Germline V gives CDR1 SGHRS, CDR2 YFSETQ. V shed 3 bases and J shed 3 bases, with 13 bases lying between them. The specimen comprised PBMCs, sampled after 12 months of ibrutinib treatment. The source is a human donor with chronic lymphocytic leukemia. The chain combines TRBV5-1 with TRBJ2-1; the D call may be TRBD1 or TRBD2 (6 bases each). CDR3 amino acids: CASSSEGEFYNEQFF. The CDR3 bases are TGCGCCAGCAGCTCGGAGGGGGAGTTCTACAATGAGCAGTTCTTC.